Given below is one T cell receptor beta chain in context. The record originates from a study of blood T cells in healthy people across ages. Trimming took 5 bases from V and 3 from J, leaving 13 bases between them. CDR3 length: 14 amino acids. Germline CDR1 reads MNHEY; CDR2 reads SVGEGT. For the second PCR, which ran for roughly 6 to 11 cycles, a sample-barcoded 5' primer and a J-beta primer mix were used. TCRdb analysed the 5' RACE reads with MiXCR anew, one entry per CDR3 protein. The repertoire consists of roughly 2 million distinct CDR3 sequences, with approximately 50% occurring once and the leading ten covering less than 2.5%. Each donor gave 9.5 to 10 milliliters of peripheral blood.

The receptor was derived from a woman aged 35 to 49 in good health. Material for sequencing was blood. The chain uses TRBV6-2 or TRBV6-3 and TRBJ2-5; D unclear. In nucleotides, the CDR3 is TGTGCCAGCAGTGGGATGACCCTCGAAGAGACCCAGTACTTC. Its protein product is CASSGMTLEETQYF.